Here is one T cell receptor (beta chain) with its context. Its antigen is unknown. The data originate from a study of cytomegalovirus exposure and HLA in healthy donors. This PCR relied on a set of 60 Vbeta primers and 13 Jbeta primers. Sequenced by immunoSEQ multiplex PCR; TCRdb stores in-frame clones only, minus some. Of tens of thousands of clones in the sample, 7.6% were seen once. Study results and limitations: Accurate HLA-A and HLA-B prediction from TCR beta sequences was reported for most subjects.

Trimming left V 1 base short and J 0 bases short, with 12 bases between. CDR1 is SGHTA, CDR2 FQGNSA, per germline. CDR3 length: 16 amino acids. The sample consisted of PBMCs. V usage is TRBV7-2 and J usage is TRBJ1-1; no clear D gene. The clonotype comes from a man aged 50-59 years in good health and CMV-seronegative. DNA of the CDR3: TGTGCCAGCAGCTTAGTTCCGCCCCAGTTGAACACTGAAGCTTTCTTT. This codes for CASSLVPPQLNTEAFF.